A single sample gave rise to the 16 T cell receptor beta chains below, sequenced in a study of cytomegalovirus exposure and HLA in healthy donors. PCR used 60 Vbeta primers and 13 Jbeta primers. TCRdb's copy holds only in-frame clones and misses some; the assay was immunoSEQ multiplex PCR. Its table lists tens of thousands of clones. Material for sequencing was PBMCs. The receptors derive from a middle-aged man in good health and CMV-seropositive.

The chain combines TRBV27 with TRBJ2-3; D might be TRBD1 (6 bases). CDR1 is MNHEY, CDR2 SMNVEV, per germline (reference sequence). The CDR3 has 15 amino acids. The ends were cut back, 1 base at V and 4 bases at J, with 12 bases in the middle. CDR3 loop: CASSLYTGPADTQYF. The DNA of the CDR3 is TGTGCCAGCAGTTTATATACAGGGCCCGCAGATACGCAGTATTTT.

This chain joins TRBV7-3 and TRBJ1-5; 8 bases line up with TRBD1. V lost 5 bases to trimming and J lost 1 base; unmatched junction nucleotides: 16. This CDR3 contains 19 residues. Germline CDR1 is SGHTA and CDR2 is FQGTGA. CDR3 sequence: CASSAIPGQVTGSNQPQHF. CDR3 DNA: TGTGCCAGCAGCGCTATTCCGGGACAGGTAACGGGGAGCAATCAGCCCCAGCATTTT. Variable domain in full (rest from reference TRBV7-3 and TRBJ1-5): GAGVSQTPSNKVTEKGKYVELRCDPISGHTALYWYRQSLGQGPEFLIYFQGTGAADDSGLPNDRFFAVRPEGSVSTLKIQRTERGDSAVYLCASSAIPGQVTGSNQPQHFGDGTRLSIL.

V gene TRBV30 combines with J gene TRBJ1-1; D is uncertain. The germline V gene has CDR1 GTSNPN and CDR2 SVGIG (reference sequence). The germline V and J ends were trimmed by 2 bases and 1 base, with 5 bases remaining between them. The CDR3 loop spans 12 amino acids. The CDR3 bases are TGTGCCTGGAGTATCGGGAACACTGAAGCTTTCTTT. This codes for CAWSIGNTEAFF.

V gene TRBV7-9 combines with J gene TRBJ2-7, with D perhaps matching TRBD1 (6 bases). CDR1 is SEHNR, CDR2 FQNEAQ, per germline (reference sequence). The CDR3 has 12 amino acids. V lost 4 bases and J lost 7, with 11 bases in between. CDR3 sequence reads: CASSSGQSEQYV. CDR3 coding DNA: TGTGCCAGCAGCTCTGGACAGAGTGAGCAGTACGTC.

V gene TRBV6-1 combines with J gene TRBJ1-5; a weak D match, TRBD1 (6 bases). Germline values: CDR1 MNHNS, CDR2 SASEGT. This CDR3 comprises 15 residues. The V end lost 8 bases, the J end lost 0 bases, and 14 bases lay between the germline ends. In DNA form, the CDR3 reads TGTGCCAGCGCAACCGGGACAACTAGCAATCAGCCCCAGCATTTT. Translation: CASATGTTSNQPQHF.

The chain joins TRBV28 to TRBJ2-7, with 8 bases lining up with TRBD2. The CDR3 has 18 amino acids. Germline V gene lookup returns CDR1 MDHEN and CDR2 SYDVKM. V shed 4 bases and J 4 bases; nucleotides not matched to a gene: 18. The CDR3 DNA sequence: TGTGCCAGCAGTTCCTCGCCGGGACTAGGATCAGCCGGATACGAGCAGTACTTC. The encoded protein is CASSSSPGLGSAGYEQYF.

The chain joins TRBV18 to TRBJ2-1; 8 bases are shared with TRBD2. CDR3 length equals 19 residues. The V gene end was trimmed by 2 bases and the J gene end by 7 bases; junction bases not matched to a gene: 19. CDR1 and CDR2 (germline): KGHSH, LQKENI. The CDR3 here is CASSPGVGGRNWRFNEQFF. CDR3 sequence (DNA): TGTGCCAGCTCACCAGGGGTCGGCGGGAGGAATTGGAGGTTTAATGAGCAGTTCTTC.

The rearrangement links TRBV29-1 to TRBJ2-7, with 8 nucleotides matching TRBD1. After removal of 7 bases from V and 2 bases from J, the junction contained 10 bases not matched to a gene. The CDR3 totals 14 residues. Germline CDR1 reads SQVTM; CDR2 reads ANQGSEA. CDR3 loop: CSAVHRGAAYEQYF. The CDR3 nucleotides are TGCAGCGCCGTGCACAGGGGGGCCGCCTACGAGCAGTACTTC.

J is TRBJ1-2 and V is TRBV27; maybe TRBD1 (6 bases). CDR1 MNHEY and CDR2 SMNVEV come from the germline V gene (reference sequence). V was shortened by 3 bases and J by 7 bases, with 12 bases between the two germline ends. CDR3 length: 13 amino acids. The DNA of the CDR3 is TGTGCCAGCAGTTTGAGGGGGACTAGTGGCTACACCTTC. Translating gives CASSLRGTSGYTF.

The chain is built from TRBV4-2 and TRBJ2-3; 8 bases agree with TRBD2. Trimming removed 4 bases from V and 8 bases from J; junction bases left unmatched: 11. The germline V gene encodes CDR1 LGHNA and CDR2 YNFKEQ. The length of the CDR3 is 15 residues. CDR3 sequence: CASSPRAAGEPTQYF. The DNA for the CDR3 is TGTGCCAGCAGCCCCCGGGCAGCGGGAGAACCTACGCAGTATTTT.

The rearrangement uses TRBV7-8 and TRBJ2-7; 7 nucleotides align to TRBD1. The CDR3 extends over 13 amino acids. Per the germline V gene, CDR1 is SGHVS and CDR2 is FQNEAQ. The trim removed 5 bases at V and 5 bases at J, leaving 6 bases unmatched. CDR3 sequence: CASSQRQGHEQYF. The CDR3 DNA follows: TGTGCCAGCAGCCAACGACAGGGCCACGAGCAGTACTTC.

The gene calls are TRBV5-3 and TRBJ2-7; D is ambiguous. TRBV5-3 is labeled an ORF, and its function is uncertain. V was shortened by 5 bases and J by 5 bases, with 20 bases between the two germline ends. CDR3 length: 15 residues. As DNA, the CDR3 is TGTGCCAGAAGTTCCTCAAAATTGAGGCGCGACGAGCAGTACGTC. Translation gives CARSSSKLRRDEQYV.

V usage is TRBV9 and J usage is TRBJ2-5, with D tentatively TRBD2 (5 bases). The CDR3 covers 14 residues. Germline loops: CDR1 SGDLS, CDR2 YYNGEE. V was shortened by 3 bases and J by 1 base, with 10 bases between the two germline ends. The CDR3 DNA is TGTGCCAGCAGCGCCCGGGAATTCCAAGAGACCCAGTACTTC. Residues: CASSAREFQETQYF.

The chain employs TRBV9 and TRBJ2-1, with 13 bases aligning to TRBD2. The V and J ends lost 3 bases and 1 base, in that order; junction bases with no gene match: 4. The CDR3 extends over 17 amino acids. Germline values: CDR1 SGDLS, CDR2 YYNGEE. The CDR3 nucleotides are TGTGCCAGCAGCGCCGGACTAGCGGGAGCGTCCTACAATGAGCAGTTCTTC. This sequence encodes CASSAGLAGASYNEQFF.

The chain recombines TRBV4-3 with TRBJ2-5, with a weak D call TRBD2 (6 bases). Deletions cut 2 bases from V and 6 bases from J, with 16 bases between. Germline assignment: CDR1 LGHNA and CDR2 YSLEER. This CDR3 has 15 residues. CDR3 loop: CASSQLPRGRKTQYF. CDR3 sequence (DNA): TGCGCCAGCAGCCAACTCCCAAGAGGGAGGAAGACCCAGTACTTC.

The chain employs TRBV5-1 and TRBJ2-1, with D unclear. Trimming removed 0 bases from V and 8 bases from J, with 6 bases in between. Germline V gene lookup returns CDR1 SGHRS and CDR2 YFSETQ. CDR3 length: 12 amino acids. The CDR3 protein is CASSLGAHEQFF. CDR3 sequence (DNA): TGCGCCAGCAGCTTGGGCGCGCATGAGCAGTTCTTC.